This T cell receptor beta chain was recovered during a study of shared clonotypes between healthy human individuals. Sequencing was performed with immunoSEQ multiplex PCR; in TCRdb, only in-frame clones are kept and a portion is missing. This repertoire shows more than 2,000,000 clones, 93% found once; its top ten account for about 0.37%. The junction had 12 bases not matched to a gene; V was cut back by 4 bases and J by 7 bases. Germline V gene data show CDR1 as SGHRS and CDR2 as YFSETQ. The CDR3 has 16 residues. The receptor was derived from a man aged 18 to 30 in good health. Some clones in this sample may be carry-over from other donors' samples. Sequences were obtained from naive CD4+ T cells from PBMCs. The subset: CD45RA+ positively selected. V gene TRBV5-1 combines with J gene TRBJ2-2; 8 nucleotides line up with TRBD1. The CDR3 reads CASSLSPGGNGGELFF. The CDR3 DNA sequence: TGCGCCAGCAGCCTTAGTCCAGGGGGCAATGGCGGGGAGCTGTTTTTT.